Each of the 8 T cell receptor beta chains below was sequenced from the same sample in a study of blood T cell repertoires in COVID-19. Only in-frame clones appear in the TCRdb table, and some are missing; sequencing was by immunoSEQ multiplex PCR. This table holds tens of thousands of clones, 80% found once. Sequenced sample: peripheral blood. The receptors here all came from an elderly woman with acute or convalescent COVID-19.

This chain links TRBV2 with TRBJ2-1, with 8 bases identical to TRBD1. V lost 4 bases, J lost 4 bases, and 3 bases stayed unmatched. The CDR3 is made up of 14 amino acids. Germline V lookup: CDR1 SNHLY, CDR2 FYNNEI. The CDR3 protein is CASSGDRTYNEQFF. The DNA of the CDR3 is TGTGCCAGCAGTGGGGACAGGACGTACAATGAGCAGTTCTTC.

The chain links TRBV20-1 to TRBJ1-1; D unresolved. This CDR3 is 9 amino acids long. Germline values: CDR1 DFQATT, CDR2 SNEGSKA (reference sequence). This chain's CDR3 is CREDTEAFF. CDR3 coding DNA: TGCAGGGAGGACACTGAAGCTTTCTTT.

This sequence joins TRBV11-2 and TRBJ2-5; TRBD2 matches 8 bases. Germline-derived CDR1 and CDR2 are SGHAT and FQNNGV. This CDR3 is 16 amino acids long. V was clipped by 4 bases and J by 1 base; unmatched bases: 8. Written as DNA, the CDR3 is TGTGCCAGCAGCTCGGGGCTAGCGGGCTTCCAAGAGACCCAGTACTTC. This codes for CASSSGLAGFQETQYF.

The CDR3 nucleotides are TGTGCCAGCAGCCGCACTTACAATGAGCAGTTCTTC. Protein sequence: CASSRTYNEQFF. This rearrangement joins TRBV6-2 or TRBV6-3 to TRBJ2-1; no clear D. The germline V and J ends were trimmed by 6 bases and 4 bases, with 7 bases remaining between them. The germline V gene encodes CDR1 MNHEY and CDR2 SVGEGT. The CDR3 sequence is 12 residues long.

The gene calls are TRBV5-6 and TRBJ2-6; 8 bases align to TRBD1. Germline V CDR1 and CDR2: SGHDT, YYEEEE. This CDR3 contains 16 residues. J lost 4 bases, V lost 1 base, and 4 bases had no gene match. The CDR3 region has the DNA TGTGCCAGCAGCTTGCCGGACAGGGCCGGGGCCAACGTCCTGACTTTC. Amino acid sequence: CASSLPDRAGANVLTF. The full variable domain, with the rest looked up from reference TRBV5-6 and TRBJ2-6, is DAGVTQSPTHLIKTRGQQVTLRCSPKSGHDTVSWYQQALGQGPQFIFQYYEEEERQRGNFPDRFSGHQFPNYSSELNVNALLLGDSALYLCASSLPDRAGANVLTFGAGSRLTVL.

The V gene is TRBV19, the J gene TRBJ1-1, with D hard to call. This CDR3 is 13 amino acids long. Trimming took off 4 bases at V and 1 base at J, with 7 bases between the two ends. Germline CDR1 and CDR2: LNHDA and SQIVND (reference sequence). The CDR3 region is CASSNSGNTEAFF. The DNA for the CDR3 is TGTGCCAGTAGTAATTCAGGGAACACTGAAGCTTTCTTT.

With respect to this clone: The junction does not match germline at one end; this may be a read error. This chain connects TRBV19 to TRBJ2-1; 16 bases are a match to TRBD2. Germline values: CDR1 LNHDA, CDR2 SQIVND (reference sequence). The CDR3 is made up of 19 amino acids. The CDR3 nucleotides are TGTACCAGTAGTCCCAGCGGGGCCAGGGGACTAGCGGGAGGGGGTGAGCAGTTCTTC. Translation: CTSSPSGARGLAGGGEQFF.

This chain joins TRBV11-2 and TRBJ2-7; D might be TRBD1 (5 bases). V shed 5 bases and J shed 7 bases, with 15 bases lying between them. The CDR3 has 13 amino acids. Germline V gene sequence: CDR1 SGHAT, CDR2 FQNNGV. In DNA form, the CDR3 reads TGTGCCAGCAGCACCTCAGGGTTTGCAGAGCAGTACTTC. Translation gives CASSTSGFAEQYF.